Listed here are 5 T cell receptor beta chains from one sample, sequenced in a study of T-cell reconstitution after alpha-beta-depleted transplantation in children. Using unique molecular identifiers, the investigators prepared the TCRbeta library. One entry per CDR3 protein results from TCRdb running MiXCR on the PCR reads. The profile shows a few hundred thousand distinct CDR3 sequences, more than 20% of them singletons. This material consisted of PBMCs, mostly from graft donor cells, taken 180 days after TCRalphabeta/CD19-depleted stem cell transplant. The receptors derive from a male patient between 5 and 17 years old who had a stem cell transplant for acute lymphoblastic leukemia, so the T cells may come from the graft donor.

The chain recombines TRBV11-3 with TRBJ2-2; TRBD1 agrees at 8 bases. Trimming removed 1 base from V and 4 bases from J; junction bases left unmatched: 2. CDR1 and CDR2 (germline): SGHNT, YENEEA. CDR3 length: 15 residues. DNA of the CDR3: TGTGCCAGCAGCTTAGGGGGACAGGCCACCGGGGAGCTGTTTTTT. It yields the protein CASSLGGQATGELFF.

The chain is built from TRBV25-1 and TRBJ2-1; 11 bases agree with TRBD2. The germline gives CDR1 MGHDK, CDR2 SYGVNS. The V gene end was trimmed by 2 bases and the J gene end by 8 bases; junction bases not matched to a gene: 11. CDR3 length: 17 residues. The CDR3 sequence is CASSEPMGLAGGHEQFF. CDR3 nucleotides: TGTGCCAGCAGTGAACCCATGGGGCTAGCGGGAGGCCATGAGCAGTTCTTC.

In this sample, this clonotype turned up a few times. The chain recombines TRBV7-3 with TRBJ1-6, with a possible D match to TRBD1 (5 bases). The CDR3 extends over 17 amino acids. Germline values: CDR1 SGHTA, CDR2 FQGTGA. V was clipped by 5 bases and J by 1 base, with 15 bases between them. This CDR3 is CASSLRPGGSYNSPLHF. CDR3 nucleotide sequence: TGTGCCAGCAGCCTCAGACCGGGGGGGTCCTATAATTCACCCCTCCACTTT.

This clonotype appeared a few times. The rearrangement joins TRBV4-2 to TRBJ2-5; D may be TRBD2 (5 bases). Trimming pared 4 bases from V and 7 bases from J, leaving 13 bases between. This CDR3 region has 13 residues. The germline V gene encodes CDR1 LGHNA and CDR2 YNFKEQ. CDR3 in DNA: TGTGCCAGCAGCCCCCCCAATGGAGGGACCCAGTACTTC. It translates to CASSPPNGGTQYF.

This clonotype was detected ten times or more. The chain joins TRBV5-6 to TRBJ2-1, with 15 bases aligning to TRBD2. V trimming: 4 bases; J trimming: 7 bases; junction bases outside the gene matches: 6. Germline CDR1 reads SGHDT; CDR2 reads YYEEEE. The CDR3 is 16 residues long. This CDR3 reads CASSPPGLAGGNEQFF. CDR3 DNA: TGTGCCAGCAGCCCCCCCGGACTAGCGGGAGGGAATGAGCAGTTCTTC.